This T cell receptor (beta chain) was found in a study of blood T cells in healthy people across ages. Per-sample yields of isolated PBMCs were at least 7 million. Turning to this clonotype: What it binds is unknown.

Together with a sample-barcoded 5' primer, a J-beta primer mix was included in a second PCR lasting 7 to 11 cycles. Tagging of each cDNA molecule was performed by a template-switch adaptor with 12 random nucleotides. TCRdb processed the 5' RACE reads anew with MiXCR; each CDR3 protein has one entry. The sample has about 1.6 million distinct CDR3 sequences, approximately 32% seen once. Germline V lookup: CDR1 MNHNS, CDR2 SASEGT. Trimming removed 8 bases at V and 4 bases at J, with 25 bases between. CDR3 size: 17 residues. General observations from the study: Researchers deemed the diversity estimates from one million T cells underestimates. Naive CD4+ cell counts and diversity both ran higher in long-lived than in aged donors.

The source is a woman in her twenties or thirties in good health. The chain is built from TRBV6-1 and TRBJ2-3; D might be TRBD2 (6 bases). Sequencing was carried out using blood. CDR3 sequence reads: CASPPPRDFHGPDTQYF. As DNA, the CDR3 is TGTGCCAGCCCTCCCCCTCGGGACTTTCATGGACCAGATACGCAGTATTTT.